This T cell receptor beta chain was sequenced in a study of regulatory T cells in long-lasting Graves disease. Through Arm-PCR of CDR3 regions and iRepertoire HTBI primers, TCR beta libraries were built. TCRdb reprocessed the multiplex PCR reads via MiXCR and lists one record per CDR3 protein. The sample consists of approximately 440,000 distinct CDR3 sequences, roughly a quarter of them appearing once. Indicated time point: persistent/refractory GD, antithyroid drugs over 5 years with positive TRAb. Construction of the TCR library relied on RNA isolated from PBMCs. The specimen was peripheral blood mononuclear cells (PBMCs), collected when the disease was refractory, from a patient treated with antithyroid drugs. This receptor was obtained from a female donor with Graves disease.

CDR3 residues: CASSPVRVSGYGYTF. As DNA, the CDR3 is TGTGCCAGCAGTCCCGTCAGGGTTAGTGGCTATGGCTACACCTTC. The gene calls are TRBV27 and TRBJ1-2, with D possibly TRBD1 on 5 matching bases. Trimming took off 5 bases at V and 4 bases at J, with 17 bases between the two ends. The CDR3 runs 15 residues. The germline CDR1 and CDR2 sequences are MNHEY and SMNVEV (reference sequence).